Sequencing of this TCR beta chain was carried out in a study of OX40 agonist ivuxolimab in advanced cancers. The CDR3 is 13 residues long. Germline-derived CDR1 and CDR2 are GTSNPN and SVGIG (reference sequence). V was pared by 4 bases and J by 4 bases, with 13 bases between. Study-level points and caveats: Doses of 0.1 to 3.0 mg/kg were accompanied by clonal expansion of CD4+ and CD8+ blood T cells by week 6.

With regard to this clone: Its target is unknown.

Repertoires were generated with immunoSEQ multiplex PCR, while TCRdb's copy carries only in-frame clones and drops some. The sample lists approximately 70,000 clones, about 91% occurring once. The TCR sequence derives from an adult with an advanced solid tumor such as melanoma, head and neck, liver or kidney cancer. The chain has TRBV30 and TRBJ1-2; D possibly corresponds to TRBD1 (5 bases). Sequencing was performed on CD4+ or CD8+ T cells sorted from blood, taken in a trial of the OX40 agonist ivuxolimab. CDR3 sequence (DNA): TGTGCCTGGAAGCTACAGGAACTCTATGGCTACACCTTC. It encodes CAWKLQELYGYTF.